These 30 T cell receptor beta chains share one sample of origin, sequenced in a study of T cells in localized non-small cell lung cancer. Assay: immunoSEQ multiplex PCR; the TCRdb copy retains only in-frame clones and omits some. The table records tens of thousands of clones, 89% of them present only once. The material was peripheral blood, obtained before any cancer treatment. Every receptor here comes from a man aged 40-75 years with stage I squamous cell lung carcinoma.

V and J are TRBV7-9 and TRBJ2-3; 7 bases align to TRBD1. V shed 5 bases and J 2 bases; nucleotides not matched to a gene: 4. This CDR3 spans 14 amino acids. Germline values: CDR1 SEHNR, CDR2 FQNEAQ (reference sequence). CDR3 residues: CASSVDRDTDTQYF. CDR3 nucleotide sequence: TGTGCCAGCAGCGTAGACAGGGACACAGATACGCAGTATTTT. The full variable domain, with the rest looked up from reference TRBV7-9 and TRBJ2-3, is DTGVSQNPRHKITKRGQNVTFRCDPISEHNRLYWYRQTLGQGPEFLTYFQNEAQLEKSRLLSDRFSAERPKGSFSTLEIQRTEQGDSAMYLCASSVDRDTDTQYFGPGTRLTVL.

This sequence joins TRBV4-2 and TRBJ2-3; possible D gene TRBD2, 6 bases. CDR1 is LGHNA and CDR2 is YNFKEQ in the germline V gene. V lost 1 base and J lost 2, with 19 bases in between. The CDR3 extends over 18 amino acids. In DNA form, the CDR3 reads TGTGCCAGCAGCCAAGGACCATCGGCGGGGCCCCCCACAGATACGCAGTATTTT. Translation gives CASSQGPSAGPPTDTQYF.

This chain connects TRBV6-6 to TRBJ2-5; no definite D call. The closer fit of TRBJ2-7 to the DNA end suggests the J call may be wrong. In germline, CDR1 is MNHNY, CDR2 SVGAGI (reference sequence). This CDR3 has 14 amino acids. In DNA form, the CDR3 reads TGTGCCAGCAGTTCACTCTTTCCAAAGAACGAGCAGTACTTC. This codes for CASSSLFPKNEQYF.

The chain has TRBV5-1 and TRBJ2-2; D gene unclear. Germline loops: CDR1 SGHRS, CDR2 YFSETQ. The CDR3 covers 12 residues. V was clipped by 1 base and J by 2 bases, with 0 bases between them. CDR3 coding DNA: TGCGCCAGCAGCTTGAACACCGGGGAGCTGTTTTTT. Its protein product is CASSLNTGELFF.

The J gene is TRBJ2-2, the V gene TRBV19, with D perhaps given as TRBD1 or TRBD2 (5 bases each). The CDR3 has 16 residues. Germline V lookup: CDR1 LNHDA, CDR2 SQIVND (reference sequence). The V end lost 2 bases, the J end lost 4 bases, and 14 bases lay between the germline ends. The CDR3 sequence is CASSIPWDRGTGELFF. CDR3 coding DNA: TGTGCCAGTAGTATACCATGGGACCGGGGCACCGGGGAGCTGTTTTTT.

J is TRBJ1-5 and V is TRBV19; a possible D gene is TRBD1 (5 bases). Germline-derived CDR1 and CDR2 are LNHDA and SQIVND (reference sequence). Trimming stripped 11 bases from V and 2 bases from J, with 13 bases between. CDR3 size: 13 residues. The CDR3 nucleotides are TGTGCCTCCTGGGGGTGGGGCAATCAGCCCCAGCATTTT. It translates to CASWGWGNQPQHF.

This clone is judged hyperexpanded (1% or more). This chain links TRBV27 with TRBJ1-1; D may be TRBD1 (5 bases). Germline loops: CDR1 MNHEY, CDR2 SMNVEV (reference sequence). This CDR3 is built from 14 residues. Between the trimmed V and J ends, which lost 5 bases and 6 bases, there was a span of 16 bases. The CDR3 here is CASSIGAANPEAFF. Written as DNA, the CDR3 is TGTGCCAGCAGTATAGGGGCGGCTAACCCTGAAGCTTTCTTT.

This clone occurred once. The CDR3 sequence is CASSTGQGAGAFF. CDR3 DNA: TGTGCCAGCAGCACCGGACAGGGGGCGGGTGCTTTCTTT. The chain uses TRBV7-9 and TRBJ1-1; 11 bases fit TRBD1. This CDR3 spans 13 amino acids. Germline V CDR1 and CDR2: SEHNR, FQNEAQ (reference sequence). V shed 5 bases, J shed 11 bases, and the junction held 7 bases outside the gene matches.

The CDR3 nucleotides read TGTGCCAGCAGTCGGGACGATCAGCCCCAGCATTTT. It yields the protein CASSRDDQPQHF. V usage is TRBV2 and J usage is TRBJ1-5, with D tentatively TRBD1 (5 bases). Trimming pared 5 bases from V and 5 bases from J, leaving 7 bases between. The germline V gene encodes CDR1 SNHLY and CDR2 FYNNEI. This CDR3 comprises 12 residues.

The CDR3 DNA reads TGTGCCAGCAGCTTAGGTGGCAGACCAGAAGAGACCCAGTACTTC. The encoded protein is CASSLGGRPEETQYF. The genes are TRBV11-3 and TRBJ2-5; no reliable D call. Germline loops: CDR1 SGHNT, CDR2 YENEEA. V lost 1 base, J lost 3 bases, and 12 bases lay in between. This CDR3 contains 15 residues.

V gene TRBV6-5 combines with J gene TRBJ2-1; a possible D gene is TRBD2 (5 bases). The V gene's germline CDR1 is MNHEY and CDR2 SVGAGI. V was clipped by 4 bases and J by 10 bases, with 14 bases between them. The CDR3 totals 13 residues. The CDR3 sequence: CASSSNSRGEQFF. CDR3 bases: TGTGCCAGCAGTTCCAACTCGAGAGGGGAGCAGTTCTTC.

The chain recombines TRBV4-1 with TRBJ2-3, with 7 bases lining up with TRBD1. V lost 4 bases to trimming and J lost 2 bases; unmatched junction nucleotides: 24. Germline CDR1 reads MGHRA; CDR2 reads YSYEKL. The CDR3 totals 21 residues. CDR3 nucleotides: TGCGCCAGCAGCCGGACGAGTCTTTCCGGGACAGACTCCCTCTACACAGATACGCAGTATTTT. It translates to CASSRTSLSGTDSLYTDTQYF.

This rearrangement joins TRBV7-3 to TRBJ1-6; 7 bases map to TRBD1. The CDR3 spans 14 residues. Germline CDR1 reads SGHTA; CDR2 reads FQGTGA. V lost 5 bases and J lost 5; bases outside the gene matches: 3. In DNA form, the CDR3 reads TGTGCCAGCAGCCTACAGGGGAATAATTCACCCCTCCACTTT. Protein: CASSLQGNNSPLHF.

The CDR3 DNA follows: TGCGCCAGCAGCTTGGCCTCTAGAGCCTCTGGAAACACCATATATTTT. Amino acids: CASSLASRASGNTIYF. J is TRBJ1-3 and V is TRBV5-1, with D uncertain. Trimming removed 0 bases at V and 0 bases at J, with 10 bases between. The length of the CDR3 is 16 residues. Germline CDR1 and CDR2: SGHRS and YFSETQ.

J is TRBJ1-3 and V is TRBV30; 8 bases align to TRBD1. There are 13 residues in the CDR3. Germline lookup yields CDR1 GTSNPN and CDR2 SVGIG (reference sequence). V dropped 3 bases and J dropped 8; count of bases not matched to a gene: 6. For the CDR3, the DNA is TGTGCCTGGAGGAGACAGGGGAAGGACACCATATATTTT. Its translation is CAWRRQGKDTIYF. The whole variable domain, filled in from reference TRBV30 and TRBJ1-3, reads SQTIHQWPATLVQPVGSPLSLECTVEGTSNPNLYWYRQAAGRGLQLLFYSVGIGQISSEVPQNLSASRPQDRQFILSSKKLLLSDSGFYLCAWRRQGKDTIYFGEGSWLTVV.

The chain uses TRBV2 and TRBJ1-1; D unclear. Trimming removed 0 bases at V and 0 bases at J, with 5 bases between. Per germline, CDR1 SNHLY and CDR2 FYNNEI. This CDR3 comprises 14 residues. DNA of the CDR3: TGTGCCAGCAGTGAAGCTGCCGTGAACACTGAAGCTTTCTTT. Translated: CASSEAAVNTEAFF.

There are a few counts of this clone. The chain links TRBV7-2 to TRBJ2-4; D possibly corresponds to TRBD2 (5 bases). From germline, CDR1 is SGHTA and CDR2 FQGNSA. Trimming stripped 0 bases from V and 7 bases from J, with 19 bases between. The length of the CDR3 is 17 residues. The chain's CDR3 is CASSLAGISESSNIQYF. The CDR3 DNA follows: TGTGCCAGCAGCTTAGCGGGGATTAGCGAGTCGTCGAACATTCAGTACTTC.

V and J are TRBV6-6 and TRBJ1-1, with no clear D. Trimming left V 1 base short and J 5 bases short, with 11 bases between. CDR1 MNHNY and CDR2 SVGAGI come from the germline V gene (reference sequence). This CDR3 has 14 amino acids. The CDR3 DNA is TGTGCCAGCAGTTACTTGCCCGGTGGGACTGAAGCTTTCTTT. Amino acids: CASSYLPGGTEAFF.

The chain employs TRBV5-1 and TRBJ1-2; TRBD1 aligns across 9 bases. The CDR3 is 14 amino acids. V shed 3 bases and J 4 bases; nucleotides not matched to a gene: 4. In germline, CDR1 is SGHRS, CDR2 YFSETQ. The CDR3 DNA reads TGCGCCAGCAGCTCGGGACAGGGTCTCTATGGCTACACCTTC. It encodes CASSSGQGLYGYTF.

This clone was recorded once. The chain has TRBV4-2 and TRBJ1-2; 7 positions agree with TRBD1. CDR3 length equals 14 residues. Germline V CDR1 and CDR2: LGHNA, YNFKEQ. Trimming took 7 bases from V and 7 from J; bases not matched to a gene: 12. The CDR3 protein is CASNRDRSSGGYTF. As DNA, the CDR3 is TGTGCCAGCAACCGGGACAGAAGTTCGGGTGGCTACACCTTC.

The chain joins TRBV9 to TRBJ1-4, with D possibly matching TRBD1 (6 bases). Between the trimmed V and J ends, which lost 0 bases and 5 bases, there was a span of 8 bases. This CDR3 has 14 residues. CDR1 is SGDLS and CDR2 is YYNGEE in the germline V gene. CDR3 in DNA: TGTGCCAGCAGCGTAGGGGGGCCCAATGAAAAACTGTTTTTT. It codes for CASSVGGPNEKLFF.

The table lists this clone with a count of one. The chain combines TRBV18 with TRBJ1-1; D might be TRBD1 (6 bases). The CDR3 contains 14 residues. V lost 1 base and J 6 bases, leaving 12 bases between the germline ends. Germline V gene data show CDR1 as KGHSH and CDR2 as LQKENI. DNA of the CDR3: TGTGCCAGCTCACCACTAGGGCAGGGGTCTGAAGCTTTCTTT. It codes for CASSPLGQGSEAFF.

The chain uses TRBV6-1 and TRBJ1-1, with 7 bases aligning to TRBD1. Per the germline V gene, CDR1 is MNHNS and CDR2 is SASEGT. CDR3 length: 13 residues. After removal of 9 bases from V and 6 bases from J, the junction contained 10 bases not matched to a gene. The CDR3 is CASGTGAPPEAFF. The CDR3 DNA is TGTGCCAGTGGAACAGGGGCTCCACCTGAAGCTTTCTTT.

V is TRBV27 and J is TRBJ1-1; D is undetermined. Trimming left V 7 bases short and J 3 bases short, with 3 bases between. The CDR3 consists of 10 residues. Germline V gene data show CDR1 as MNHEY and CDR2 as SMNVEV (reference sequence). Here the CDR3 DNA reads TGTGCCAGCATCTACACTGAAGCTTTCTTT. This encodes CASIYTEAFF.

The gene calls are TRBV5-1 and TRBJ1-5; D is perhaps TRBD1 (5 bases). CDR3 length equals 15 residues. V lost 0 bases and J lost 0, with 7 bases in between. CDR1 is SGHRS and CDR2 is YFSETQ in the germline V gene. CDR3 DNA sequence: TGCGCCAGCAGCTTGGCCGGGACTAGCAATCAGCCCCAGCATTTT. Encoded protein: CASSLAGTSNQPQHF.

Regarding this clone: One junction end disagrees with the germline gene, perhaps due to a read error. The V and J genes are TRBV7-2 and TRBJ2-7; D not resolved. The CDR3 consists of 15 residues. Germline assignment: CDR1 SGHTA and CDR2 FQGNSA. CDR3 DNA sequence: TGTGCCAGCAGCTCCACAGAGTCCTCTTCCTCCGAGCAGTACTTC. It yields the protein CASSSTESSSSEQYF.

The chain recombines TRBV5-4 with TRBJ2-3; TRBD1 is a possible D gene (6 bases). Germline V gives CDR1 SGHNT, CDR2 YYREEE (reference sequence). The CDR3 length is 13 residues. The V and J ends lost 5 bases and 3 bases respectively, with 10 bases between them. The CDR3 is CASRTRGTDTQYF. The CDR3, as DNA: TGTGCCAGCAGGACCAGGGGAACAGATACGCAGTATTTT. Complete variable domain (other parts from reference TRBV5-4 and TRBJ2-3): ETGVTQSPTHLIKTRGQQVTLRCSSQSGHNTVSWYQQALGQGPQFIFQYYREEENGRGNFPPRFSGLQFPNYSSELNVNALELDDSALYLCASRTRGTDTQYFGPGTRLTVL.

The V and J genes are TRBV5-6 and TRBJ1-3; D gene ambiguous. The V end was cut by 3 bases, the J end by 4 bases, with 5 bases between. CDR3 length: 12 amino acids. Per germline, CDR1 SGHDT and CDR2 YYEEEE. The CDR3 spells CASSYNGNTIYF. CDR3 bases: TGTGCCAGCAGCTATAACGGAAACACCATATATTTT.

This chain joins TRBV5-4 and TRBJ2-2; 8 bases are a match to TRBD2. This CDR3 comprises 16 residues. Germline V gives CDR1 SGHNT, CDR2 YYREEE (reference sequence). V shed 2 bases and J 1 base; nucleotides not matched to a gene: 4. The CDR3 sequence: CASSFSRGGNTGELFF. The CDR3 DNA follows: TGTGCCAGCAGCTTTTCCCGGGGGGGGAACACCGGGGAGCTGTTTTTT.

In the case of this clone: As the CDR3 is not closed by the conserved phenylalanine or tryptophan, this likely results from a read error. The CDR3, as DNA: TGTGCCAGCAGCTTATTGAGGGGACAGGGGGCCACCGGCTACACCCTC. Translated, it gives CASSLLRGQGATGYTL. J is TRBJ1-2 and V is TRBV11-2; TRBD1 agrees at 12 bases. Germline CDR1 reads SGHAT; CDR2 reads FQNNGV. This CDR3 comprises 16 residues. The V gene end was trimmed by 2 bases and the J gene end by 8 bases; junction bases not matched to a gene: 9.